The 8 T cell receptor beta chains presented below share a single source sample, sequenced in a study of blood T cell repertoires in COVID-19 (dated by TCRdb to between 2020 and 2021). The library came from the immunoSEQ multiplex PCR assay. The clones in this table, taken by TCRdb from immuneACCESS, are in-frame only. Not every clone is retained; where verified, under half of the shortfall comes from an unresolved V gene, and the cause of the rest is unknown. This sample gives roughly 150,000 clones in total; 85% to 90% of them show up just once. The ten largest clones take up roughly 9.6% of the sample. What was sequenced was peripheral blood. The source of these receptors is an elderly woman with acute or convalescent COVID-19.

This clone was recorded only once. The chain combines TRBV18 with TRBJ1-6; D remains unclear. This CDR3 contains 15 residues. The ends were cut back, 4 bases at V and 13 bases at J, with 20 bases in the middle. Germline V lookup: CDR1 KGHSH, CDR2 LQKENI. CDR3 residues: CASSRENPVTTPLHF. The CDR3, as DNA: TGTGCCAGCTCACGAGAGAACCCCGTGACTACTCCCCTCCACTTT.

The chain joins TRBV5-5 to TRBJ1-2; a possible D gene is TRBD1 (6 bases). The germline V and J ends were trimmed by 2 bases and 4 bases, with 15 bases remaining between them. CDR1 is SGHKS and CDR2 is YYEKEE in the germline V gene (reference sequence). The length of the CDR3 is 15 residues. CDR3 nucleotide sequence: TGTGCCAGCAGCTTATTGGACAGCCTTACCTATGGCTACACCTTC. Translation: CASSLLDSLTYGYTF.

This chain uses TRBV7-8 with TRBJ1-6, with a weak D call TRBD1 (5 bases). The V end was cut by 1 base, the J end by 7 bases, with 8 bases between. CDR3 length equals 14 residues. Germline CDR1 and CDR2: SGHVS and FQNEAQ. In nucleotides, the CDR3 is TGTGCCAGCAGCTTAGTTCAGGGAAATTCACCCCTCCACTTT. Translating gives CASSLVQGNSPLHF. Complete variable domain (other parts from reference TRBV7-8 and TRBJ1-6): GAGVSQSPRYKVAKRGQDVALRCDPISGHVSLFWYQQALGQGPEFLTYFQNEAQLDKSGLPSDRFFAERPEGSVSTLKIQRTQQEDSAVYLCASSLVQGNSPLHFGNGTRLTVT.

This chain connects TRBV3-1 (or the pseudogene TRBV3-2) to TRBJ1-5; TRBD1 might be the D (5 bases). Germline loops: CDR1 LGHDT, CDR2 YNNKEL (reference sequence). The CDR3 is made up of 13 amino acids. V was pared by 2 bases and J by 5 bases, with 7 bases between. The CDR3 protein is CASSQSQDQPQHF. The CDR3 coding sequence is TGTGCCAGCAGCCAATCACAGGATCAGCCCCAGCATTTT.

Remarks on this clone: The identical CDR3 is also encoded by other nucleotide sequences in the sample. This chain joins TRBV18 and TRBJ1-1; no clear D gene. V lost 3 bases and J lost 1, with 6 bases in between. Germline CDR1 KGHSH, CDR2 LQKENI. The CDR3 is 13 amino acids. The CDR3 region is CASSPPGNTEAFF. The CDR3 DNA reads as TGTGCCAGCTCACCTCCAGGGAACACTGAAGCTTTCTTT.

The gene calls are TRBV5-5 and TRBJ1-2; the D is unclear. Between the trimmed V and J ends, which lost 3 bases and 2 bases, there was a span of 8 bases. Germline values: CDR1 SGHKS, CDR2 YYEKEE (reference sequence). This CDR3 is 13 amino acids long. CDR3 in DNA: TGTGCCAGCAGCTACGAGAAGAACTATGGCTACACCTTC. Its translation: CASSYEKNYGYTF.

The J gene is TRBJ2-7, the V gene TRBV5-1; 7 bases are a match to TRBD1. V lost 0 bases and J lost 4; bases outside the gene matches: 7. The CDR3 extends over 15 amino acids. Germline V gives CDR1 SGHRS, CDR2 YFSETQ. CDR3 sequence: CASSLGTGDLYEQYF. The CDR3 region has the DNA TGCGCCAGCAGCTTGGGTACAGGGGATCTATACGAGCAGTACTTC.

V and J are TRBV9 and TRBJ1-2; possible D gene TRBD1, 5 bases. CDR1 and CDR2 (germline): SGDLS, YYNGEE. The ends were cut back, 0 bases at V and 5 bases at J, with 17 bases in the middle. The CDR3 sequence is 16 residues long. DNA of the CDR3: TGTGCCAGCAGCGTAGAGGGGCAGGGAATTCGGTATGGCTACACCTTC. This encodes CASSVEGQGIRYGYTF.